This T cell receptor (beta chain) was profiled in a study of T-cell memory formation after mild COVID-19. MiXCR, applied by TCRdb to the 5' RACE reads, yields one record per CDR3 protein. In the table there are some 190,000 distinct CDR3 sequences, 16% of which are singletons. The CDR3 totals 13 residues. Germline V gives CDR1 SEHNR, CDR2 FQNEAQ (reference sequence). With 5 bases removed from V and 12 bases from J, the gap between germline ends came to 17 bases. This sequence originates from an adult woman who had mild COVID-19 (a few samples of this study predate the infection). Cell type and time point are not known. The V call is TRBV7-9, the J call TRBJ2-1; D remains unclear. The sequencing input was PBMCs or a T cell subset sorted from them (not recorded which). CDR3 protein: CASSQIMDARQFF. The CDR3 region has the DNA TGTGCCAGCAGCCAAATCATGGACGCCCGGCAGTTCTTC. Based on the CDR3 plus reference TRBV7-9 and TRBJ2-1, the full variable domain is DTGVSQNPRHKITKRGQNVTFRCDPISEHNRLYWYRQTLGQGPEFLTYFQNEAQLEKSRLLSDRFSAERPKGSFSTLEIQRTEQGDSAMYLCASSQIMDARQFFGPGTRLTVL.